A single sample gave rise to the 23 T cell receptor beta chains below, sequenced in a study of T cells after yellow fever vaccination. TCRdb re-derived calls from the 5' RACE reads in MiXCR, one entry per CDR3 protein. The profile shows about 580,000 distinct CDR3 sequences, about a sixth of them singletons. This sample comprised PBMCs, obtained around 5 days after the first yellow fever vaccination. The origin of the receptors is a man aged 18 to 29 who received the YFV17D yellow fever vaccine.

This rearrangement joins TRBV4-1 to TRBJ2-2, with 10 bases lining up with TRBD2. Germline V CDR1 and CDR2: MGHRA, YSYEKL. Germline trimming cut 4 bases from V and 7 bases from J; bases unmatched to any gene: 12. There are 17 residues in the CDR3. The CDR3 DNA is TGCGCCAGCAGCCGAACGACTAAGCGGGGGGGATACGGGGAGCTGTTTTTT. Protein: CASSRTTKRGGYGELFF.

This clonotype was seen more than once but under ten times. The V gene is TRBV4-3, the J gene TRBJ2-2; D not resolved. This CDR3 is built from 15 residues. Trimming took off 0 bases at V and 4 bases at J, with 9 bases between the two ends. The germline V gene encodes CDR1 LGHNA and CDR2 YSLEER. The chain's CDR3 is CASSQDLLSTGELFF. CDR3 bases: TGCGCCAGCAGCCAAGATCTTCTAAGCACCGGGGAGCTGTTTTTT.

This clonotype has just a few counts. J is TRBJ1-1 and V is TRBV5-1; the match to TRBD1 covers 7 bases. The germline V gene has CDR1 SGHRS and CDR2 YFSETQ. V lost 6 bases, J lost 0 bases, and 14 bases stayed unmatched. This CDR3 has 17 amino acids. The chain's CDR3 is CASTPGQWTTLNTEAFF. CDR3 sequence (DNA): TGCGCCAGCACCCCGGGACAGTGGACCACGTTGAACACTGAAGCTTTCTTT.

This clonotype was detected a few times. The chain links TRBV2 to TRBJ1-3, with 8 nucleotides matching TRBD1. Germline values: CDR1 SNHLY, CDR2 FYNNEI. The J segment lost 0 bases and the V segment lost 7 bases, leaving 8 bases of the junction unmatched. CDR3 size: 16 residues. The CDR3 DNA sequence: TGTGCCAGCACCCCAGCCCAGGGGGCCTCTGGAAACACCATATATTTT. Protein sequence: CASTPAQGASGNTIYF.

The rearrangement joins TRBV7-9 to TRBJ2-4; 9 bases fit TRBD1. The ends lost 5 bases at V and 7 bases at J; junction bases unmatched: 6. Germline CDR1 and CDR2: SEHNR and FQNEAQ (reference sequence). The CDR3 runs 14 residues. The CDR3 protein is CASSPRTGANIQYF. The CDR3 DNA reads as TGTGCCAGCAGCCCACGGACAGGGGCCAACATTCAGTACTTC.

The rearrangement links TRBV20-1 to TRBJ2-3, with a tentative D call TRBD2 (7 bases). V dropped 2 bases and J dropped 5 bases, with 17 bases sitting between them. The CDR3 is 15 residues long. The germline V gene encodes CDR1 DFQATT and CDR2 SNEGSKA (reference sequence). The CDR3 protein is CSARRRGPWRDTQYF. CDR3 sequence (DNA): TGCAGTGCTAGAAGGCGGGGGCCTTGGCGAGATACGCAGTATTTT.

The J gene is TRBJ1-6, the V gene TRBV2, with D tentatively TRBD1 (5 bases). Germline V lookup: CDR1 SNHLY, CDR2 FYNNEI. Trimming removed 8 bases from V and 6 bases from J, with 17 bases in between. CDR3 length: 15 amino acids. The CDR3 sequence is CASGNRNNRNSPLHF. Here the CDR3 DNA reads TGTGCCAGCGGCAACAGGAACAACCGTAATTCACCCCTCCACTTT.

A word on this clonotype: The germline gene is not matched at one end of the junction; a read error may be the cause. The V call is TRBV7-9, the J call TRBJ1-5; D call uncertain. Germline V gene lookup returns CDR1 SEHNR and CDR2 FQNEAQ (reference sequence). This CDR3 is built from 13 residues. CDR3 bases: TGTGCCAGCAGCTTAGACGGAGATCAGCCCCATCATTTT. This translates into CASSLDGDQPHHF.

This rearrangement joins TRBV5-6 to TRBJ2-1; the D is unclear. CDR3 size: 12 residues. Trimming pared 0 bases from V and 6 bases from J, leaving 4 bases between. CDR1 and CDR2 (germline): SGHDT, YYEEEE. CDR3 in amino acids: CASSLDFNEQFF. CDR3 in DNA: TGTGCCAGCAGCTTGGACTTCAATGAGCAGTTCTTC.

This clonotype was recorded a few times. The rearrangement joins TRBV27 to TRBJ2-5; D call uncertain. Trimming cost V 5 bases and J 2 bases, with 21 bases left between them. The CDR3 sequence is 17 residues long. Germline lookup yields CDR1 MNHEY and CDR2 SMNVEV (reference sequence). The DNA of the CDR3 is TGTGCCAGCAGTCCTTACAAGGACCCAAGAGTGCAAGAGACCCAGTACTTC. Protein product: CASSPYKDPRVQETQYF.

The J gene is TRBJ2-1, the V gene TRBV7-9, with 15 bases matching TRBD2. Per the germline V gene, CDR1 is SEHNR and CDR2 is FQNEAQ (reference sequence). Germline trimming cut 4 bases from V and 4 bases from J; bases unmatched to any gene: 5. The CDR3 spans 17 residues. The CDR3 nucleotides read TGTGCCAGCAGCTCCCTGGGACTAGCGGGGGGATACAATGAGCAGTTCTTC. It codes for CASSSLGLAGGYNEQFF.

This clonotype turned up a few times. The chain links TRBV25-1 to TRBJ1-2; perhaps TRBD1 as D (5 bases). Germline V gives CDR1 MGHDK, CDR2 SYGVNS. The V end was cut by 10 bases, the J end by 4 bases, with 10 bases between. The CDR3 is made up of 11 amino acids. The CDR3 DNA follows: TGTGCCACCCGGGGCGGCTATGGCTACACCTTC. Its translation: CATRGGYGYTF.

This clonotype came up many times. The chain joins TRBV6-5 to TRBJ1-1; no firm D call. This CDR3 has 14 residues. Germline V gene lookup returns CDR1 MNHEY and CDR2 SVGAGI. V was pared by 4 bases and J by 3 bases, with 12 bases between. Written as DNA, the CDR3 is TGTGCCAGCAGTTCAACGGGTGGTGACACTGAAGCTTTCTTT. It codes for CASSSTGGDTEAFF.

This clonotype has only a few counts. The chain combines TRBV9 with TRBJ2-5; 7 positions agree with TRBD1. The V gene's germline CDR1 is SGDLS and CDR2 YYNGEE. This CDR3 comprises 15 residues. Germline trimming cut 6 bases from V and 5 bases from J; bases unmatched to any gene: 13. The CDR3 reads CASTETGTRRETQYF. The CDR3 nucleotides are TGTGCCAGCACCGAGACAGGGACCCGCAGGGAGACCCAGTACTTC. The whole variable domain, remainder taken from reference TRBV9 and TRBJ2-5, is DSGVTQTPKHLITATGQRVTLRCSPRSGDLSVYWYQQSLDQGLQFLIQYYNGEERAKGNILERFSAQQFPDLHSELNLSSLELGDSALYFCASTETGTRRETQYFGPGTRLLVL.

This clonotype was observed a few times. The chain joins TRBV27 to TRBJ2-2; D is perhaps TRBD2 (7 bases). Deletions cut 2 bases from V and 7 bases from J, with 23 bases between. Per germline, CDR1 MNHEY and CDR2 SMNVEV (reference sequence). The CDR3 covers 18 residues. The CDR3 bases are TGTGCCAGCAGTTTAGGTCTAGGTTTCGGGGGGCGCATCGGGGAGCTGTTTTTT. It specifies CASSLGLGFGGRIGELFF.

This clonotype was seen only a few times. The chain combines TRBV5-1 with TRBJ2-3; D is unclear. Germline CDR1 and CDR2: SGHRS and YFSETQ. This CDR3 region has 15 residues. Trimming removed 0 bases from V and 2 bases from J, with 10 bases in between. The chain's CDR3 is CASSLASWATDTQYF. CDR3 bases: TGCGCCAGCAGCTTGGCTAGTTGGGCCACAGATACGCAGTATTTT.

This clonotype was counted a single time. The chain combines TRBV20-1 with TRBJ2-7, with 9 bases aligning to TRBD2. The CDR3 loop spans 14 amino acids. From germline, CDR1 is DFQATT and CDR2 SNEGSKA (reference sequence). The ends lost 1 base at V and 6 bases at J; junction bases unmatched: 7. CDR3: CSARASAGGLEQYV. In nucleotides, the CDR3 is TGCAGTGCTAGAGCCTCTGCGGGGGGGCTCGAGCAGTACGTC.

This clonotype has ten or more counts. The rearrangement links TRBV7-2 to TRBJ2-5, with D possibly TRBD1 on 6 matching bases. V dropped 1 base and J dropped 5 bases, with 11 bases sitting between them. CDR1 and CDR2 from the germline V gene are SGHTA and FQGNSA. The CDR3 spans 14 residues. The CDR3 DNA follows: TGTGCCAGCAGCTTAGGGGGGCAGGGGGAGACCCAGTACTTC. It is translated as CASSLGGQGETQYF.

This clonotype was recorded a few times. The chain links TRBV27 to TRBJ2-3, with D uncertain. The length of the CDR3 is 15 residues. Germline CDR1 MNHEY, CDR2 SMNVEV (reference sequence). V shed 3 bases and J shed 1 base, with 11 bases lying between them. CDR3 protein: CASSFGAGGTDTQYF. For the CDR3, the DNA is TGTGCCAGCAGTTTCGGAGCCGGCGGCACAGATACGCAGTATTTT.

The chain employs TRBV6-1 and TRBJ2-7, with 9 bases that match TRBD1. With V trimmed by 6 bases and J by 5 bases, 8 bases remained unmatched. Germline V lookup: CDR1 MNHNS, CDR2 SASEGT. There are 14 residues in the CDR3. CDR3 sequence reads: CASRNPGTGNEQYF. The CDR3 DNA sequence: TGTGCCAGCAGGAATCCGGGGACAGGGAACGAGCAGTACTTC.

This clonotype was detected many times. The chain has TRBV10-3 and TRBJ1-2; 9 bases align to TRBD1. Germline V CDR1 and CDR2: ENHRY, SYGVKD. This CDR3 comprises 14 residues. J was trimmed by 3 bases and V by 6 bases; bases with no gene match: 5. The CDR3 DNA sequence: TGTGCCATCAGGGGACAGGGAGAGGACTATGGCTACACCTTC. The encoded protein is CAIRGQGEDYGYTF.

This clonotype was seen a handful of times. This rearrangement joins TRBV6-1 to TRBJ1-1, with 7 bases aligning to TRBD1. Germline values: CDR1 MNHNS, CDR2 SASEGT. Unmatched junction bases numbered 11, after V lost 11 bases and J lost 5 bases. The CDR3 loop spans 13 amino acids. The CDR3 DNA follows: TGTGCCTCTCTCTGGCAGGGGGGGACTGAAGCTTTCTTT. Encoded protein: CASLWQGGTEAFF.

This clonotype was detected a few times. This chain uses TRBV7-8 with TRBJ2-1; D perhaps matches TRBD2 (5 bases). Trimming removed 3 bases from V and 8 bases from J, with 8 bases in between. CDR1 SGHVS and CDR2 FQNEAQ come from the germline V gene. The CDR3 is 12 amino acids. The CDR3 loop reads CASSLRVDEQFF. Written as DNA, the CDR3 is TGTGCCAGCAGCTTGAGGGTTGATGAGCAGTTCTTC.